The T cell receptor beta chain described here comes from a study of CD8 T cells in Susac syndrome. Study results and limitations: As the study acknowledged, the number of individuals who were part of its TCR sequencing and HLA analysis was relatively small.

Roughly 0.45 to 1 ug RNA was reverse transcribed with random hexamers. The TCR beta CDR3 was amplified by immunoSEQ multiplex PCR across 54 Vbeta, 13 Jbeta. TCRdb analysed the immunoSEQ multiplex PCR reads with MiXCR anew, one entry per CDR3 protein. In the table there are over 100,000 distinct CDR3 sequences, roughly 95% of which are singletons. Sequencing of TCR beta was performed on blood CD8+ T cells and on blood CD4+ T cells. The CD8+ and CD4+ T cells were negatively isolated, with the TEMRA cells enriched by FACS. V was shortened by 0 bases and J by 5 bases, with 10 bases between the two germline ends. From germline, CDR1 is SGHAT and CDR2 FQNNGV. The CDR3 totals 14 residues. Concerning this clonotype: Its antigen remains unknown.

This receptor was identified in a human donor in good health. The chain recombines TRBV11-2 with TRBJ1-1; TRBD1 might be the D (6 bases). The material sequenced was CD4+ T cells from PBMCs. The CDR3 nucleotides are TGTGCCAGCAGCTTAGATCGCAGGGGAACTGAAGCTTTCTTT. It codes for CASSLDRRGTEAFF.